This T cell receptor beta chain was observed in a study of blood T cell repertoires in COVID-19. As handled by the study authors: Amplifying reference gene primers gave estimates of nucleated cell counts. Produced via immunoSEQ multiplex PCR; TCRdb's table is partial and in-frame only. That table is the source of V, J and clone size, and D and trimming were worked out from the DNA. The sample gives about 130,000 clones, approximately 80% of which show up once; about 9.5% is in the top ten. V lost 4 bases and J lost 5, with 9 bases in between. The CDR3 length is 13 residues. Germline V lookup: CDR1 SGHTA, CDR2 FQGNSA. In this sample, this clone turned up once.

This sequence originates from a man aged 40-50 years with active or convalescent COVID-19. The sample comprised peripheral blood. The chain has TRBV7-2 and TRBJ1-5; no clear D. In DNA form, the CDR3 reads TGTGCCAGCAGCTCCTGGGGAGATCAGCCCCAGCATTTT. Protein sequence: CASSSWGDQPQHF.